Listed below are T cell receptor beta chains from one sample, sequenced in a study of blood T cells in healthy people across ages. A single record per CDR3 protein comes from TCRdb applying MiXCR to the 5' RACE reads. The table has some 930,000 distinct CDR3 sequences, just under 30% seen once. This sample also appeared in a second study, on T cells of mothers and their children.

Sample: blood. The receptors were gathered from a woman aged 40 to 50 in good health. Each CDR3 is given with its conserved first and last residue. D genes are given only for firm matches. Where a row states a size, it is once, few, many or the class of an expanded clone; other rows omit it.

V	D	size	J	DNA	CDR3
TRBV7-2	NA	many	TRBJ2-3	TGTGCCAGCAGCCCCGGGCTCACAGTTTCCTCAGATACGCAGTATTTT	CASSPGLTVSSDTQYF
TRBV20-1	NA	many	TRBJ1-5	TGCAGTGCTATTTACCGCTCCGGCCAGCCCGGGCAGCCCCAGCATTTT	CSAIYRSGQPGQPQHF
TRBV14	NA	NA	TRBJ2-5	TGTGCCAGCAGCCAAGATTACAGGGCGCTCTCAGAGACCCAGTACTTC	CASSQDYRALSETQYF
TRBV3-1	NA	NA	TRBJ1-4	TGTGCCAGCAGCCAAGGGGTTACGGCTAATGAAAAACTGTTTTTT	CASSQGVTANEKLFF
TRBV9	NA	NA	TRBJ1-1	TGTGCCAGCAGCGTAGCTGAGGGCGCTGAAGCTTTCTTT	CASSVAEGAEAFF
TRBV15	NA	NA	TRBJ2-1	TGTGCCACCAGCAGCGGATTGCGGGGGCCCTCCTACAATGAGCAGTTCTTC	CATSSGLRGPSYNEQFF
TRBV4-1	NA	few	TRBJ1-4	TGCGCCAGCAGCCAGCGAGTCTTTGCAACTAATGAAAAACTGTTTTTT	CASSQRVFATNEKLFF
TRBV28	NA	many	TRBJ2-7	TGTGCCAGCAGTCTCTGGGAAAAGGTGCAGTACTTC	CASSLWEKVQYF
TRBV24-1	TRBD1	few	TRBJ1-2	TGTGCCACCAGTGACGGGACAGGGGGCCTTGGCTACACCTTC	CATSDGTGGLGYTF
TRBV20-1	NA	NA	TRBJ2-3	TGCAGTGCTAGGAGGGCAGGATTCACAGATACGCAGTATTTT	CSARRAGFTDTQYF
TRBV11-2	NA	NA	TRBJ2-7	TGTGCCAGCAGCCCCTCGGCGGGGTATGGGTCCAACAATGAGCAGTACTTC	CASSPSAGYGSNNEQYF
TRBV7-3	NA	NA	TRBJ2-4	TGTGCCAGCAGCTTATTGCCGTTGCTAGCCAAAAACATTCAGTACTTC	CASSLLPLLAKNIQYF
TRBV5-1	NA	NA	TRBJ2-4	TGCGCCAGCAGCTTGATCAAGGGAAACATTCAGTACTTC	CASSLIKGNIQYF
TRBV28	TRBD1	few	TRBJ2-5	TGTGCCAGCCAGACAGGGGGCGGAGAGACCCAGTACTTC	CASQTGGGETQYF
TRBV6-2/TRBV6-3	NA	few	TRBJ2-7	TGTGCCGGCAGCTACTCGGACACCTACGAGCAGTACTTC	CAGSYSDTYEQYF
TRBV9	NA	NA	TRBJ1-5	TGTGCCAGCAGCGTAGGCGGCGGGGAGAATCAGCCCCAGCATTTT	CASSVGGGENQPQHF
TRBV30	NA	NA	TRBJ2-1	TGTGCCTTCAGGGTCAGCTCCTACAATGAGCAGTTCTTC	CAFRVSSYNEQFF
TRBV29-1	NA	few	TRBJ1-2	TGCAGCGTTGAATGGGGTCGCGGCTACACCTTC	CSVEWGRGYTF
TRBV28	TRBD2	NA	TRBJ2-7	TGTGCCAGCACTCTCCCGGGGGAGGGGTACGAGCAGTACTTC	CASTLPGEGYEQYF
TRBV29-1	NA	NA	TRBJ2-3	TGCAGCGTTGATCGGTACGGGGGGCCACAGGTAACGCAGTATTTT	CSVDRYGGPQVTQYF
TRBV12-3/TRBV12-4	TRBD1	few	TRBJ1-5	TGTGCCAGCAGTTTAAGGAGGGGACAGATAAGCAATCAGCCCCAGCATTTT	CASSLRRGQISNQPQHF
TRBV29-1	NA	few	TRBJ2-1	TGCAGCGTTGAAGATCGGAATCCGGGGCCGTTCTTC	CSVEDRNPGPFF
TRBV3-1	NA	few	TRBJ2-7	TGTGCCTTTTTAAACGAACCCGTTTCCTACGAGCAGTACTTC	CAFLNEPVSYEQYF
TRBV20-1	TRBD1	NA	TRBJ1-4	TGTAGTGCTAGGGGACAGGGAGCGGGTTACGAAAAACTGTTTTTT	CSARGQGAGYEKLFF
TRBV28	TRBD1	NA	TRBJ2-5	TGTGCCAGCAGTTTTAGGGACAGGCTACAAGAGACCCAGTACTTC	CASSFRDRLQETQYF
TRBV6-2/TRBV6-3	NA	NA	TRBJ2-3	TGTGCCAGCAGTTACTCTATCGGGGGCTCCACAGCTACGCAGTATTTT	CASSYSIGGSTATQYF
TRBV7-6	NA	many	TRBJ2-6	TGTGCCAGCAGCCCAGGGCCCGGGGCCAACGTCCTGACTTTC	CASSPGPGANVLTF
TRBV7-9	NA	NA	TRBJ2-3	TGTGCCAGCAGCTCAGAGGGACTTTTCGATACGCAGTATTTT	CASSSEGLFDTQYF
TRBV18	NA	few	TRBJ2-3	TGTGCCAGCTCACGGGATACGGGAAGCACAGATACGCAGTATTTT	CASSRDTGSTDTQYF
TRBV11-1	TRBD1	NA	TRBJ1-1	TGTGCCAGCAGCTTCGGTCGGACAGGGCACATTCTGAACACTGAAGCTTTCTTT	CASSFGRTGHILNTEAFF
TRBV14	TRBD1	NA	TRBJ2-7	TGTGCCAGCAGCCAAGAGACAGGGGTCGGATACGAGCAGTACTTC	CASSQETGVGYEQYF